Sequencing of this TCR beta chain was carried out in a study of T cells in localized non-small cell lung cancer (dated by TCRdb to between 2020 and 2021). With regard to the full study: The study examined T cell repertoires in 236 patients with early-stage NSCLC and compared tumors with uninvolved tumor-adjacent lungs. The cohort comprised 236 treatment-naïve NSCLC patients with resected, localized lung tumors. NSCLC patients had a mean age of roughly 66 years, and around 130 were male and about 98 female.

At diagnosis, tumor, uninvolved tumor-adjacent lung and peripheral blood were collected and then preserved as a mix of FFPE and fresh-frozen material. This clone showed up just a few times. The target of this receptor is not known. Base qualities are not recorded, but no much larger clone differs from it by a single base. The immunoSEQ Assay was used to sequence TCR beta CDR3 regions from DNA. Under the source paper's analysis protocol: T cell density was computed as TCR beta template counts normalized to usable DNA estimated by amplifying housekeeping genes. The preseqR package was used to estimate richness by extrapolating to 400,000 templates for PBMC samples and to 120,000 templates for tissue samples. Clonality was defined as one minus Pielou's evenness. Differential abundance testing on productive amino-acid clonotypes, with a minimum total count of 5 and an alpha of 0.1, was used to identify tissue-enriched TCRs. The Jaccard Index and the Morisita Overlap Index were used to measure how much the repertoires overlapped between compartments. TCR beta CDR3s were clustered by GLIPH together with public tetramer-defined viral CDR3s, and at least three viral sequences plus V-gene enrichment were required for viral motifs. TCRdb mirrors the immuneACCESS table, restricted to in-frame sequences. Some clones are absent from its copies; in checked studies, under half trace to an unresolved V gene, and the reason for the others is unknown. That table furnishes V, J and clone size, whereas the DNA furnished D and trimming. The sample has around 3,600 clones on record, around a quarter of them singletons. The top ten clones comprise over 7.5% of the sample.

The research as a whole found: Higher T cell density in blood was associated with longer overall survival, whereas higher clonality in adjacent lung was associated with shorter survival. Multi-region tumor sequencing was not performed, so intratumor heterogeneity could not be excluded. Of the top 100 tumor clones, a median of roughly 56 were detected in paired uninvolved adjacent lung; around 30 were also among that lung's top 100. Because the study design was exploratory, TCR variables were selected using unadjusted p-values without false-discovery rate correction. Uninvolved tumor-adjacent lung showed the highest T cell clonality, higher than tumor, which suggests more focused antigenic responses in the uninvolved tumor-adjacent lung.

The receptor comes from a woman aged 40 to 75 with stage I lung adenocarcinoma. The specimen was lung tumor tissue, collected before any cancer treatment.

The CDR3 in this case is CASSLRTGKREQYF. The sequenced DNA is TGTGCCAGCAGCTTGAGAACAGGGAAACGCGAGCAGTACTTC. Recombination joined TRBV11-3 with TRBJ2-7; the D gene is possibly TRBD1, with 6 bases matching. V is reduced by 3 bases and J by 6 bases, leaving a spacing of 15 bases between them. From a lookup of the germline V gene, CDR1 and CDR2 are SGHNT and YENEEA. The CDR3 goes from the cysteine to the phenylalanine over 14 residues. The read is trimmed to its CDR3 DNA, 42 bases read in frame from base 1.